The 25 T cell receptor beta chains below were found in one sample sequenced in a study of human T cells and chemical hapten exposure. As for time point: patch test 3, about 24 weeks after DPC sensitization. Treatment: therapeutic diphenylcyclopropenone sensitization with weekly scalp DPC. MiXCR, applied by TCRdb to the RACE reads, yields one record per CDR3 protein. The top ten hold around 1.1% of the sample, which has more than 70,000 distinct CDR3 sequences, 11% seen once. The sample was whole blood, taken in connection with sensitization to the hapten diphenylcyclopropenone (DPC). The receptor source for this set is a woman in her 30s with alopecia areata. Some clones in this sample may be carry-over from other donors' samples.

This clonotype has ten or more counts. The chain joins TRBV5-1 to TRBJ1-5; 7 bases match TRBD1. Germline CDR1 SGHRS, CDR2 YFSETQ. The length of the CDR3 is 15 residues. Trimming cost V 4 bases and J 5 bases; bases outside gene matches: 9. CDR3 DNA: TGCGCCAGCAGCGAGACAGGGTCCCTTCATCAGCCCCAGCATTTT. This sequence encodes CASSETGSLHQPQHF.

This clonotype was recorded at least ten times. This rearrangement joins TRBV28 to TRBJ1-4; 8 nucleotides agree with TRBD1. Germline CDR1 is MDHEN and CDR2 is SYDVKM. This CDR3 contains 13 residues. V shed 10 bases and J 7 bases; nucleotides not matched to a gene: 8. The chain's CDR3 is CATIRGLGEKLFF. The CDR3, as DNA: TGTGCCACCATCAGGGGGCTTGGTGAAAAACTGTTTTTT. The variable domain in full, completed from reference TRBV28 and TRBJ1-4, reads DVKVTQSSRYLVKRTGEKVFLECVQDMDHENMFWYRQDPGLGLRLIYFSYDVKMKEKGDIPEGYSVSREKKERFSLILESASTNQTSMYLCATIRGLGEKLFFGSGTQLSVL.

This clonotype was detected ten times or more. The chain carries TRBV28 and TRBJ1-5; TRBD1 might be the D (6 bases). Germline V gene lookup returns CDR1 MDHEN and CDR2 SYDVKM. The CDR3 consists of 14 residues. Trimming left V 7 bases short and J 6 bases short, with 16 bases between. The CDR3 DNA reads as TGTGCCAGCATTAGGGGGGGTTCCGGTCAGCCCCAGCATTTT. It is translated as CASIRGGSGQPQHF. The full variable domain, rest sourced from reference TRBV28 and TRBJ1-5, is DVKVTQSSRYLVKRTGEKVFLECVQDMDHENMFWYRQDPGLGLRLIYFSYDVKMKEKGDIPEGYSVSREKKERFSLILESASTNQTSMYLCASIRGGSGQPQHFGDGTRLSIL.

About this clonotype itself: This clone may be a read error of a much larger clone one base away. The genes are TRBV28 and TRBJ2-1, with 10 bases aligning to TRBD1. The CDR3 runs 16 residues. From germline, CDR1 is MDHEN and CDR2 SYDVKM. V lost 1 base and J lost 11; bases outside the gene matches: 11. The DNA of the CDR3 is TGTGCCAGCAGTTTATTTGTGACAGGGGGCGGGAATAAGCAGTTCTTC. Translated, it gives CASSLFVTGGGNKQFF.

This clonotype was recorded many times. The V and J genes are TRBV20-1 and TRBJ1-1; weak D call: TRBD1 (5 bases). V was trimmed by 2 bases and J by 1 base, leaving 8 bases between them. CDR3 length: 13 amino acids. Germline loops: CDR1 DFQATT, CDR2 SNEGSKA (reference sequence). This CDR3 is CSARTTANTEAFF. DNA of the CDR3: TGCAGTGCTAGAACGACAGCGAACACTGAAGCTTTCTTT.

This clonotype has ten or more counts. The V gene is TRBV7-9, the J gene TRBJ1-6; D not resolved. Germline V gene data show CDR1 as SEHNR and CDR2 as FQNEAQ (reference sequence). Trimming removed 2 bases at V and 7 bases at J, with 9 bases between. CDR3 length: 14 residues. The CDR3: CASSLLSSNSPLHF. As DNA, the CDR3 is TGTGCCAGCAGCTTACTGAGTTCCAATTCACCCCTCCACTTT.

This clonotype appeared a few times. This chain links TRBV7-9 with TRBJ1-1, with D uncertain. CDR1 and CDR2 (germline): SEHNR, FQNEAQ (reference sequence). V lost 3 bases, J lost 5 bases, and 7 bases lay in between. This CDR3 region has 12 residues. In nucleotides, the CDR3 is TGTGCCAGCAGCTTTGTGGGGACTGAAGCTTTCTTT. Translated, it gives CASSFVGTEAFF.

This clonotype was seen many times. V and J are TRBV7-8 and TRBJ2-7, with TRBD1 matching over 7 bases. CDR1 and CDR2 (germline): SGHVS, FQNEAQ. This CDR3 spans 15 amino acids. The V segment lost 1 base and the J segment 0 bases; nucleotides outside the gene matches: 3. The CDR3 bases are TGTGCCAGCAGCTTAGTACAGGGGCCCTCCTACGAGCAGTACGTC. Translation gives CASSLVQGPSYEQYV.

This clonotype was observed a few times. Sequence at one end of the junction differs from germline and may be a read error. This sequence joins TRBV6-2 or TRBV6-3 and TRBJ2-5; the D gene is possibly TRBD1 (6 bases). The germline gives CDR1 MNHEY, CDR2 SVGEGT. This CDR3 has 13 residues. CDR3 coding DNA: TGTGCCAACAGTCCGCTCCAGGGGGAGACCCAGTACTTC. Residues: CANSPLQGETQYF.

This clonotype was observed at least ten times. Lacking the conserved final phenylalanine or tryptophan, this CDR3 likely reflects a read error. No DNA is shown, since the ends of the CDR3 on it are uncertain; the CDR3 is the one TCRdb lists. This chain uses TRBV18 with TRBJ1-1; the tabulated D call, TRBD1, remains unverified against the DNA. The CDR3 contains 13 residues when both ends are counted. Germline CDR1 is KGHSH and CDR2 is LQKENI. CDR3 residues: CASSPSWDRGLVS.

This clonotype has more than one count but fewer than ten. This chain connects TRBV14 to TRBJ2-1; D uncertain. The V and J ends lost 3 bases and 6 bases respectively, with 12 bases between them. The germline V gene encodes CDR1 SGHDN and CDR2 FVKESK. The CDR3 consists of 14 residues. CDR3 protein: CASSQLQRSNEQFF. CDR3 bases: TGTGCCAGCAGCCAGCTCCAGAGAAGCAATGAGCAGTTCTTC.

This clonotype was detected a few times. V and J are TRBV2 and TRBJ1-1; 10 nucleotides line up with TRBD1. The V gene end was trimmed by 6 bases and the J gene end by 1 base; junction bases not matched to a gene: 5. CDR1 is SNHLY and CDR2 is FYNNEI in the germline V gene. The CDR3 extends over 15 amino acids. CDR3 sequence: CASSQRQGANTEAFF. The CDR3 DNA reads TGTGCCAGCAGCCAACGACAGGGGGCGAACACTGAAGCTTTCTTT.

This clonotype was detected ten times or more. V is TRBV7-6 and J is TRBJ1-1; D possibly corresponds to TRBD1 (5 bases). V lost 3 bases and J 1 base, leaving 6 bases between the germline ends. Germline V gene data show CDR1 as SGHVS and CDR2 as FNYEAQ. CDR3 length equals 13 residues. The CDR3 nucleotides are TGTGCCAGCAGCTTTACAGGGAACACTGAAGCTTTCTTT. The encoded protein is CASSFTGNTEAFF. The full variable domain, in which reference TRBV7-6 and TRBJ1-1 provide the parts outside the CDR3, is GAGVSQSPRYKVTKRGQDVALRCDPISGHVSLYWYRQALGQGPEFLTYFNYEAQQDKSGLPNDRFSAERPEGSISTLTIQRTEQRDSAMYRCASSFTGNTEAFFGQGTRLTVV.

This clonotype was observed many times. V and J are TRBV7-2 and TRBJ2-2; TRBD2 aligns across 8 bases. The V gene end was trimmed by 5 bases and the J gene end by 3 bases; junction bases not matched to a gene: 11. The CDR3 runs to 17 residues. Germline V gene sequence: CDR1 SGHTA, CDR2 FQGNSA. The CDR3 DNA sequence: TGTGCCAGCAGCAGACACATCGGGAGGGCTTACACCGGGGAGCTGTTTTTT. It translates to CASSRHIGRAYTGELFF.

In this sample, this clonotype turned up many times. J is TRBJ2-6 and V is TRBV3-1; 8 bases map to TRBD2. The trim removed 2 bases at V and 0 bases at J, leaving 0 bases unmatched. The CDR3 loop spans 16 amino acids. Germline lookup yields CDR1 LGHDT and CDR2 YNNKEL (reference sequence). CDR3 amino acids: CASSQRGGSGANVLTF. The CDR3 DNA reads as TGTGCCAGCAGCCAACGGGGGGGCTCTGGGGCCAACGTCCTGACTTTC. Together with reference TRBV3-1 and TRBJ2-6, the CDR3 gives the full variable domain: DTAVSQTPKYLVTQMGNDKSIKCEQNLGHDTMYWYKQDSKKFLKIMFSYNNKELIINETVPNRFSPKSPDKAHLNLHINSLELGDSAVYFCASSQRGGSGANVLTFGAGSRLTVL.

This clonotype was found many times. This sequence joins TRBV2 and TRBJ2-7; no clear D gene. V lost 2 bases to trimming and J lost 7 bases, with 24 bases between them. The germline gives CDR1 SNHLY, CDR2 FYNNEI. The CDR3 sequence is 17 residues long. The CDR3 region has the DNA TGTGCCAGCAGTGAACGTGAGGCCTGGGCTCAAATGCGGGAGCAGTACTTC. Its protein product is CASSEREAWAQMREQYF.

In nucleotides, the CDR3 is TGTGCCAGCAGCTTAATGCCTAGCGGGAGTGGGACAGATACGCAGTATTTT. Its protein product is CASSLMPSGSGTDTQYF. The chain links TRBV7-3 to TRBJ2-3; 10 nucleotides align to TRBD2. V dropped 1 base and J dropped 3; count of bases not matched to a gene: 7. Germline CDR1 and CDR2: SGHTA and FQGTGA. The length of the CDR3 is 17 residues.

This clonotype turned up a few times. V is TRBV7-6 and J is TRBJ2-3; TRBD2 might be the D (6 bases). The CDR3 extends over 15 amino acids. Trimming pared 7 bases from V and 2 bases from J, leaving 16 bases between. Germline V gives CDR1 SGHVS, CDR2 FNYEAQ. The CDR3 region is CASTQAPDYTDTQYF. CDR3 nucleotides: TGTGCCAGCACTCAAGCCCCGGACTACACAGATACGCAGTATTTT.

Regarding this clonotype: A single base separates this from a much larger clone, so it may be a read error. The rearrangement links TRBV10-3 to TRBJ1-1; a weak D match, TRBD1 (5 bases). V was shortened by 5 bases and J by 3 bases, with 13 bases between the two germline ends. The germline gives CDR1 ENHRY, CDR2 SYGVKD. The CDR3 has 14 residues. For the CDR3, the DNA is TGTGCCATCAGTATGGGACTAGACGACACTGAAGCTTTCTTT. Residues: CAISMGLDDTEAFF.

This clonotype was detected once. V usage is TRBV9 and J usage is TRBJ1-3; tentative D call: TRBD1 (5 bases). The CDR3 covers 16 residues. The V end was cut by 0 bases, the J end by 3 bases, with 13 bases between. The germline V gene has CDR1 SGDLS and CDR2 YYNGEE. The CDR3 sequence is CASSVEQGALGNTIYF. The CDR3 DNA sequence: TGTGCCAGCAGCGTAGAGCAGGGCGCGCTTGGAAACACCATATATTTT.

This clonotype was seen at least ten times. The chain joins TRBV29-1 to TRBJ2-1; D uncertain. Germline loops: CDR1 SQVTM, CDR2 ANQGSEA. The CDR3 is 10 residues long. V was shortened by 4 bases and J by 10 bases, with 8 bases between the two germline ends. In DNA, the CDR3 is TGCAGCGTTGCCGTGAGCGAGCAGTTCTTC. Translated, it gives CSVAVSEQFF.

Many counts were recorded for this clonotype. The chain links TRBV7-2 to TRBJ1-2; weak D call: TRBD1 (5 bases). CDR3 length: 13 amino acids. The germline V and J ends were trimmed by 5 bases and 6 bases, with 13 bases remaining between them. Germline V gene data show CDR1 as SGHTA and CDR2 as FQGNSA. The CDR3: CASSPGPGHGYTF. The CDR3 DNA reads as TGTGCCAGCAGCCCGGGGCCCGGCCATGGCTACACCTTC.

This clonotype was counted only a few times. The chain uses TRBV19 and TRBJ2-3; D assignment may be TRBD1 or TRBD2 (6 bases each). Trimming removed 6 bases from V and 2 bases from J, with 18 bases in between. Germline CDR1 reads LNHDA; CDR2 reads SQIVND (reference sequence). This CDR3 comprises 16 residues. CDR3 bases: TGTGCCAGTAGATTCGAAGCGGCGGGACACACAGATACGCAGTATTTT. This encodes CASRFEAAGHTDTQYF.

This clonotype has a count of ten or more. The chain employs TRBV14 and TRBJ2-7; D remains ambiguous. The V gene lost 2 bases and the J gene lost 5 bases, with 7 bases spanning the gap. Germline lookup yields CDR1 SGHDN and CDR2 FVKESK. The CDR3 length is 12 residues. In DNA, the CDR3 is TGTGCCAGCAGCCAAACGAAGGACGAGCAGTACTTC. As protein: CASSQTKDEQYF.

The chain couples TRBV7-2 to TRBJ2-3; D is possibly TRBD2 (5 bases). The CDR3 length is 13 residues. Germline V gene data show CDR1 as SGHTA and CDR2 as FQGNSA. V dropped 5 bases and J dropped 8 bases, with 14 bases sitting between them. The CDR3 spells CASSTDGRGTQYF. The CDR3 region has the DNA TGTGCCAGCAGCACGGACGGCCGGGGTACGCAGTATTTT.